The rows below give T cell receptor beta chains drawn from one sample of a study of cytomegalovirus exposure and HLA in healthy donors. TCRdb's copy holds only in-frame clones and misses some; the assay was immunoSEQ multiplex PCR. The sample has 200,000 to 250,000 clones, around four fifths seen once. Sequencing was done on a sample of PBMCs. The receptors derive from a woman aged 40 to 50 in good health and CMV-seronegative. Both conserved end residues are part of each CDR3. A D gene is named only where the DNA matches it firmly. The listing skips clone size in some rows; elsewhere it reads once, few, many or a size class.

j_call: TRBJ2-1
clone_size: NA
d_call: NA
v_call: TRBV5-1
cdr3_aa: CASSLAAANEQFF
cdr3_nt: TGCGCCAGCAGCTTGGCTGCTGCGAATGAGCAGTTCTTC

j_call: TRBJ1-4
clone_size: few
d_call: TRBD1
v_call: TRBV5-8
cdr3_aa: CASSLAGTAFNEKLFF
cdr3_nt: TGTGCCAGCAGCTTAGCCGGGACAGCCTTTAATGAAAAACTGTTTTTT

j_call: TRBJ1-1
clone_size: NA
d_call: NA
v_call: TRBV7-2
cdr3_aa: CASSPGYMNTEAFF
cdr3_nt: TGTGCCAGCAGCCCGGGGTACATGAACACTGAAGCTTTCTTT

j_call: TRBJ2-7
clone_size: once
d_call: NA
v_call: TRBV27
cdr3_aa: CASSFIPVYEQYF
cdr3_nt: TGTGCCAGCAGTTTCATACCGGTCTACGAGCAGTACTTC

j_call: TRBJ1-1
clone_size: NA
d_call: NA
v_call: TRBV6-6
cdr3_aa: CATKGGRTEAFF
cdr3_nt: TGTGCCACCAAGGGGGGGCGGACTGAAGCTTTCTTT

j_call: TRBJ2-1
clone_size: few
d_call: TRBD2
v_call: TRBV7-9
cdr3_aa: CASSSKSGLADYNEQFF
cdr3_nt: TGTGCCAGCAGCTCAAAAAGCGGACTAGCGGACTACAATGAGCAGTTCTTC

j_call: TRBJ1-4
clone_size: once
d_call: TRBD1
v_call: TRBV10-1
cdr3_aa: CASDRGRTNEKLFF
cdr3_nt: TGCGCCTCGGACAGGGGGCGAACTAATGAAAAACTGTTTTTT

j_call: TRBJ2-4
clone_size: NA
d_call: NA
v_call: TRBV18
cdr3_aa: CASSLAVVQKTQDRAKNIQYF
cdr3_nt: TGTGCCAGCTCACTAGCCGTGGTTCAGAAGACCCAAGACAGAGCCAAAAACATTCAGTACTTC

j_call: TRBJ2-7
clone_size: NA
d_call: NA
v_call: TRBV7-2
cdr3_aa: CASSFGQQSSYEQYF
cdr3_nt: TGTGCCAGCAGCTTCGGACAGCAAAGCTCCTACGAGCAGTACTTC

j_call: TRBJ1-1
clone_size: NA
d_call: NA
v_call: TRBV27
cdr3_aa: CASTALTGRQAFF
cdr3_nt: TGTGCCAGCACCGCACTTACAGGGCGTCAAGCTTTCTTT

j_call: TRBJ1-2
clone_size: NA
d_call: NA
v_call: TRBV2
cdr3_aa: CAERGDNYGYTF
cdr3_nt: TGTGCCGAACGGGGGGATAACTATGGCTACACCTTC

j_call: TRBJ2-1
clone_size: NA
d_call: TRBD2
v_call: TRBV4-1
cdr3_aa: CASSSQGGGRSSYNEQFF
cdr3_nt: TGCGCCAGCAGCTCACAAGGTGGCGGGAGAAGCTCCTACAATGAGCAGTTCTTC

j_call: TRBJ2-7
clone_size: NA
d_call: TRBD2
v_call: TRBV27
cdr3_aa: CASSLSGVSSYEQYF
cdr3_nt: TGTGCCAGCAGTTTAAGCGGGGTAAGCTCCTACGAGCAGTACTTC

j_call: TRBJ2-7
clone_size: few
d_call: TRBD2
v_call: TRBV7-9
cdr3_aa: CASSGPGLAGAEQYF
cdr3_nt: TGTGCCAGCAGCGGCCCGGGACTAGCGGGAGCCGAGCAGTACTTC

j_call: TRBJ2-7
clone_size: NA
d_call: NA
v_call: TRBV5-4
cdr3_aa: CASSPSSAYEQYF
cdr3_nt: TGTGCCAGCAGCCCGTCTAGCGCTTACGAGCAGTACTTC

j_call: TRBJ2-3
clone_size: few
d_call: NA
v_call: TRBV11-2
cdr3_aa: CASSSIWGEHTDTQYF
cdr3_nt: TGTGCCAGCAGCTCCATTTGGGGGGAGCACACAGATACGCAGTATTTT

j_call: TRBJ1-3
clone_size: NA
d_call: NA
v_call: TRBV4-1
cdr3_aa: CASSQDRGAGNTIYF
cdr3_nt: TGCGCCAGCAGCCAAGATCGGGGGGCTGGAAACACCATATATTTT

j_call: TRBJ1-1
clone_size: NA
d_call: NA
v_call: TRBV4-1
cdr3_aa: CASSDTAGNTEAFF
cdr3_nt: TGCGCCAGCAGCGACACGGCAGGGAACACTGAAGCTTTCTTT

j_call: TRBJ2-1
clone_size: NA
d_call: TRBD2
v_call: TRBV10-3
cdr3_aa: CAIRKGTSGSNEQFF
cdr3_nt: TGTGCCATCAGAAAAGGGACTAGCGGGAGCAATGAGCAGTTCTTC

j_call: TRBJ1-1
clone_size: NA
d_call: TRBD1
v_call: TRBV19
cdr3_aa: CASSPRGTGGTEAFF
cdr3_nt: TGTGCCAGTAGCCCGCGTGGGACAGGGGGCACTGAAGCTTTCTTT

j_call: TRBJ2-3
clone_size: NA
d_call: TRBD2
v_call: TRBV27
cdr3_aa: CASSKTSGADTQYF
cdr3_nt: TGTGCCAGCAGTAAAACTAGCGGGGCAGATACGCAGTATTTT

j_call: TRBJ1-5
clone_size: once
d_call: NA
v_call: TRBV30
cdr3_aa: CAWSFEAGDQPQHF
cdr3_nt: TGTGCCTGGAGTTTTGAGGCAGGGGATCAGCCCCAGCATTTT

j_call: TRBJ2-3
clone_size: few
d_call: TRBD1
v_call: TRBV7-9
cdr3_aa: CSSQVWMGQGPDTQYF
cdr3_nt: TGTTCCAGCCAAGTGTGGATGGGACAGGGGCCAGATACGCAGTATTTT

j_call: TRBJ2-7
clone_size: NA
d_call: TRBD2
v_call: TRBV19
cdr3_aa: CASSRVAGAHEQYF
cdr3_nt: TGTGCCAGTAGTCGGGTAGCGGGAGCACACGAGCAGTACTTC

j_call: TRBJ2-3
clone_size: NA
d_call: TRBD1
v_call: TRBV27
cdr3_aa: CASSAGRGIRQYF
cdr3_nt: TGTGCCAGCAGTGCCGGCAGGGGGATTAGGCAGTATTTT

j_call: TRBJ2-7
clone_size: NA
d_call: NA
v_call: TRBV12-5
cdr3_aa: CASGFGHGANYEQYF
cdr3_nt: TGTGCTAGTGGTTTCGGACATGGGGCGAACTACGAGCAGTACTTC

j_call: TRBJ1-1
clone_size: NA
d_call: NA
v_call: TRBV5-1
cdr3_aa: CASSLATGILMNTEAFF
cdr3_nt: TGCGCCAGCAGCTTGGCCACAGGGATATTGATGAACACTGAAGCTTTCTTT

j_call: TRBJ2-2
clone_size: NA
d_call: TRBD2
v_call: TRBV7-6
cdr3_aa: CASSFRGGGRNTGELFF
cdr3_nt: TGTGCCAGCAGCTTCCGTGGCGGGGGGAGGAACACCGGGGAGCTGTTTTTT

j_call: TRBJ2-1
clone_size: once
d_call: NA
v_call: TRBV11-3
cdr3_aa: CASSSSLATYNEQFF
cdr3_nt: TGTGCCAGCAGCTCGTCCCTAGCCACCTACAATGAGCAGTTCTTC

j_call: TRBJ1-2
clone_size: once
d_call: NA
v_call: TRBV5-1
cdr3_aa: CASSLEDRFNYGYTF
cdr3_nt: TGCGCCAGCAGCTTGGAGGACAGATTTAACTATGGCTACACCTTC

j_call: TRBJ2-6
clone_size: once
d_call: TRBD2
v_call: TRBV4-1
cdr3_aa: CASSQDGASGRAGANVLTF
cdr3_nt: TGCGCCAGCAGCCAAGATGGGGCTAGCGGGAGGGCTGGGGCCAACGTCCTGACTTTC

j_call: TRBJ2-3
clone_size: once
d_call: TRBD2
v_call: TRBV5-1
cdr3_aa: CASSSGTSGSTDTQYF
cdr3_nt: TGCGCCAGCAGCTCGGGGACTAGCGGGAGCACAGATACGCAGTATTTT

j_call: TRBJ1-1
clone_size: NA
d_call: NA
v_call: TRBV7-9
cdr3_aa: CASSLRGDEAFF
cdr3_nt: TGTGCCAGCAGCTTACGGGGAGATGAAGCTTTCTTT

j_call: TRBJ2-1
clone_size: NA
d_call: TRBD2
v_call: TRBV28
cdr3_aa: CASSFRGLAGGIYNEQFF
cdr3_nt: TGTGCCAGCAGTTTCAGGGGACTAGCGGGGGGGATTTACAATGAGCAGTTCTTC

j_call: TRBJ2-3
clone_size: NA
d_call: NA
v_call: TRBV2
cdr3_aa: CASRHRSGSTDTQYF
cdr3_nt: TGTGCCAGCCGCCATCGGAGCGGGAGCACAGATACGCAGTATTTT

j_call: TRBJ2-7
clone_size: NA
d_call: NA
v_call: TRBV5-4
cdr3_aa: CASSLIGAVHEQYF
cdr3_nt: TGTGCCAGCAGCTTGATAGGGGCGGTCCACGAGCAGTACTTC

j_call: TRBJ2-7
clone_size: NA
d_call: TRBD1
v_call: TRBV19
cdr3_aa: CASSIGQGASYEQYF
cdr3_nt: TGTGCCAGTAGTATAGGACAGGGGGCTTCCTACGAGCAGTACTTC

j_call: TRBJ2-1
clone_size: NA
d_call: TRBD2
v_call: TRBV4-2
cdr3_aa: CASSQLSSGSSYNEQFF
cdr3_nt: TGTGCCAGCAGCCAGTTGTCTAGCGGTAGCTCCTACAATGAGCAGTTCTTC